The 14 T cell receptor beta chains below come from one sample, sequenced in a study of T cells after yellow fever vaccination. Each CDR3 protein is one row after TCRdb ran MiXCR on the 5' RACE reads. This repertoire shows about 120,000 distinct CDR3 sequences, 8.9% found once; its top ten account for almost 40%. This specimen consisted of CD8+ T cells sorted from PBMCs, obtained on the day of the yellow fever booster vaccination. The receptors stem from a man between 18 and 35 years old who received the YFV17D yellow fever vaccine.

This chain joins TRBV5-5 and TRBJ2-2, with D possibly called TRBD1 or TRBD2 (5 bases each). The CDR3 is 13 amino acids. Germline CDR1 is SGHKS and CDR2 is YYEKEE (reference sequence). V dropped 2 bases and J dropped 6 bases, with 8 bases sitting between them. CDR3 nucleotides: TGTGCCAGCAGCTTAGAGGGGCCCGGGGAGCTGTTTTTT. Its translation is CASSLEGPGELFF.

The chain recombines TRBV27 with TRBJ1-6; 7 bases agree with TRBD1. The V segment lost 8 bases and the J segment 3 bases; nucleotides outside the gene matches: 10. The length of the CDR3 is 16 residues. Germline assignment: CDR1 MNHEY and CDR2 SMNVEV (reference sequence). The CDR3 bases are TGTGCCAGCGGTTATGGAGGGGGCCTCTATAATTCACCCCTCCACTTT. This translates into CASGYGGGLYNSPLHF.

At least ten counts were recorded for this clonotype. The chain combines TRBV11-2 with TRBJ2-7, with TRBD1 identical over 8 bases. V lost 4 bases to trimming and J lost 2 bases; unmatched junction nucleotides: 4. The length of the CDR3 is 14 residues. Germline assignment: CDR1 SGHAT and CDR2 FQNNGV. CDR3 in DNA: TGTGCCAGCAGCTCCGGGACAGGAGCCTACGAGCAGTACTTC. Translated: CASSSGTGAYEQYF.

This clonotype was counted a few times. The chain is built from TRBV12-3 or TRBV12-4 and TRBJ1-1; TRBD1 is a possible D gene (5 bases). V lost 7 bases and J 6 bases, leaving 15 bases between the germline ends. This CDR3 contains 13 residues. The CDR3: CASKRRWGPEAFF. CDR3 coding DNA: TGTGCCAGCAAAAGAAGGTGGGGCCCTGAAGCTTTCTTT.

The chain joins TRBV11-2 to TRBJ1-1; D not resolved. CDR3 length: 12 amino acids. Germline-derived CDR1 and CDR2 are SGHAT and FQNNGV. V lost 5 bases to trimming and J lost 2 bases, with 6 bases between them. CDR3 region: CASSKGNTEAFF. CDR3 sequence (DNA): TGTGCCAGCAGCAAGGGAAACACTGAAGCTTTCTTT. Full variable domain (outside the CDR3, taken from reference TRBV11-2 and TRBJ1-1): EAGVAQSPRYKIIEKRQSVAFWCNPISGHATLYWYQQILGQGPKLLIQFQNNGVVDDSQLPKDRFSAERLKGVDSTLKIQPAKLEDSAVYLCASSKGNTEAFFGQGTRLTVV.

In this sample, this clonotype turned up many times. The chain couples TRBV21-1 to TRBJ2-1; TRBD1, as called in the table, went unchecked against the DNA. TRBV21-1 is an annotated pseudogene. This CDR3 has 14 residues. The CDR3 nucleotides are TGTGCCAGCAGCAAGAAGGACAGCCACAATGAGCAGTTCTTC. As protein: CASSKKDSHNEQFF.

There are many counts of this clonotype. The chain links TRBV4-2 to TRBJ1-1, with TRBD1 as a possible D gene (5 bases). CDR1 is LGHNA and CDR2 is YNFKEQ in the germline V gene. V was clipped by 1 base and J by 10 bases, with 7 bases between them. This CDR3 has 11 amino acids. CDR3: CASSQGQGAFF. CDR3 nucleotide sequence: TGTGCCAGCAGCCAAGGCCAGGGAGCTTTCTTT.

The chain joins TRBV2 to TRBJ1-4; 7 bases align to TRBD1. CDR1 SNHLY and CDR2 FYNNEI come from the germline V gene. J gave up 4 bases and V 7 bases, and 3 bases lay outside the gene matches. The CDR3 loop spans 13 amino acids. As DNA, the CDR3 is TGTGCCAGCAAAGGGGGCTTTAATGAAAAACTGTTTTTT. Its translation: CASKGGFNEKLFF. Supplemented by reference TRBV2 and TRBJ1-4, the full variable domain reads EPEVTQTPSHQVTQMGQEVILRCVPISNHLYFYWYRQILGQKVEFLVSFYNNEISEKSEIFDDQFSVERPDGSNFTLKIRSTKLEDSAMYFCASKGGFNEKLFFGSGTQLSVL.

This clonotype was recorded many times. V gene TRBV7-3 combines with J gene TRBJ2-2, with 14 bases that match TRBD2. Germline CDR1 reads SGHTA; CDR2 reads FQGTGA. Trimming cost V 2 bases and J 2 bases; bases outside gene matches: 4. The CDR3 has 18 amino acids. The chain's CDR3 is CASSLGLAGGPNTGELFF. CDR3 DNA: TGTGCCAGCAGCTTAGGACTAGCGGGGGGACCAAACACCGGGGAGCTGTTTTTT.

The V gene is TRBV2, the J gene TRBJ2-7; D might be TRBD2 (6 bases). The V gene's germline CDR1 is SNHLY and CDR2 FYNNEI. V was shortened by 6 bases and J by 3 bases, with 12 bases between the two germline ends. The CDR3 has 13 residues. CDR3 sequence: CASREGPFYEQYV. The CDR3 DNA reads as TGTGCCAGCAGGGAGGGGCCGTTCTACGAGCAGTACGTC.

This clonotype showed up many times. CDR3 sequence: CASSPWGALLGANVLTF. The CDR3 DNA sequence: TGTGCCAGCAGTCCCTGGGGGGCCTTACTTGGGGCCAACGTCCTGACTTTC. The chain joins TRBV3-1 to TRBJ2-6; D might be TRBD1 or TRBD2, each matching 6 bases. Germline V CDR1 and CDR2: LGHDT, YNNKEL (reference sequence). The CDR3 loop spans 17 amino acids. Trimming stripped 6 bases from V and 3 bases from J, with 18 bases between.

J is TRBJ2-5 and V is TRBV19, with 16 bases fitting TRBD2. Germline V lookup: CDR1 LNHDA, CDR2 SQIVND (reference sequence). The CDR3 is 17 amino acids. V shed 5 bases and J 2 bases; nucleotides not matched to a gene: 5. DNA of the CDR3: TGTGCCAGTAGTCCGGGACTAGCGGGGGGGGAACAAGAGACCCAGTACTTC. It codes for CASSPGLAGGEQETQYF.

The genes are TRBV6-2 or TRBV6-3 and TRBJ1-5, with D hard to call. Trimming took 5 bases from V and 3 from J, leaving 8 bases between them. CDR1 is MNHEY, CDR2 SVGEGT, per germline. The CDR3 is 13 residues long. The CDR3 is CASSQESNQPQHF. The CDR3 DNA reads TGTGCCAGCAGTCAGGAGTCCAATCAGCCCCAGCATTTT.

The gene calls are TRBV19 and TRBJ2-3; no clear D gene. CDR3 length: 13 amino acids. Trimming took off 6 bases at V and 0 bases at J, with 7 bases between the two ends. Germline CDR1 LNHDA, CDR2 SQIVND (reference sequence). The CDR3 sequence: CASRTSSTDTQYF. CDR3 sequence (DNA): TGTGCCAGTAGGACCTCTAGCACAGATACGCAGTATTTT.